This T cell receptor beta chain was profiled in a study of blood T cell repertoires in COVID-19. Study context: Acute and convalescent COVID-19 specimens originated in the United States, Italy and Spain. Nucleic acid was either cDNA or gDNA, and it came from T cells, B-cell-depleted T cells, or PBMCs.

Original handling: Using reference gene primer amplification, nucleated cell counts were estimated. The method was immunoSEQ multiplex PCR; TCRdb's version includes in-frame clones alone and lacks a portion of them. V and J calls and clone size follow that table, whereas D and trimming were derived from the DNA. The top ten hold approximately 9.9% of the sample, which has about 140,000 clones, about 87% seen once. Germline CDR1 MNHNY, CDR2 SVGAGI (reference sequence). V lost 2 bases and J 1 base, leaving 13 bases between the germline ends. The CDR3 has 16 amino acids. What was sequenced was peripheral blood. The J gene is TRBJ2-3, the V gene TRBV6-6; D is unclear. This sequence originates from an elderly woman with acute or convalescent COVID-19. The CDR3 bases are TGTGCCAGCAGTTACGGCTCGCTTCGTGGCACAGATACGCAGTATTTT. The encoded protein is CASSYGSLRGTDTQYF.